These T cell receptor beta chains were read from a single sample in a study of cytomegalovirus exposure and HLA in healthy donors. The repertoire was sequenced with immunoSEQ multiplex PCR; TCRdb's copy has only in-frame clones and lacks some. This table has about 60,000 clones, 90% appearing once. Sequences were obtained from PBMCs. The receptors stem from a man between 18 and 29 years old in good health and CMV-seronegative. The CDR3 runs from the conserved cysteine through the conserved F or W. A D gene is named only where the DNA matches it firmly. Not every row has a clone size; where given, it reads once, few, many or a size class.

clone_size	cdr3_length	d_call	j_call	v_call	cdr3_nt	cdr3_aa
-	16	TRBD1	TRBJ1-1	TRBV5-1	TGCGCCAGCAGGCGCGCGACAGGGGGCATGAACACTGAAGCTTTCTTT	CASRRATGGMNTEAFF
-	15	TRBD2	TRBJ2-7	TRBV11-2	TGTGCCAGCAGCTCTACTAGCGGGAGCGGCTACGAGCAGTACTTC	CASSSTSGSGYEQYF
-	13	-	TRBJ1-1	TRBV30	TGTGCCTGGGGACGGGGGAAGGCCACTGAAGCTTTCTTT	CAWGRGKATEAFF
few	14	TRBD1	TRBJ2-2	TRBV28	TGTGCCACACTGGGACAGGGATTTTCCGGGGAGCTGTTTTTT	CATLGQGFSGELFF
-	16	-	TRBJ2-3	TRBV18	TGTGCCAGCTCAGCATCACTTAGTACTCTCACAGATACGCAGTATTTT	CASSASLSTLTDTQYF
-	14	-	TRBJ2-1	TRBV5-6	TGTGCCAGCAGCTTGCCCAGGGTAGGAAATGAGCAGTTCTTC	CASSLPRVGNEQFF
-	16	-	TRBJ2-5	TRBV4-3	TGCGCCAGCAGCCAAGATTATAAGCCGTACCAAGAGACCCAGTACTTC	CASSQDYKPYQETQYF
-	16	TRBD1	TRBJ1-4	TRBV5-1	TGCGCCAGCAGCTTCGTACAGGGGGGGGAGCGTGAAAAACTGTTTTTT	CASSFVQGGEREKLFF
-	14	TRBD2	TRBJ2-1	TRBV10-3	TGTGCCATCAGGGGACTAGCGGGGATCGATGAGCAGTTCTTC	CAIRGLAGIDEQFF
-	14	-	TRBJ1-4	TRBV19	TGTGCCAGTCGTGGAGGTGCAACTAATGAAAAACTGTTTTTT	CASRGGATNEKLFF
-	12	TRBD1	TRBJ2-7	TRBV30	TGTGCCTGGGGGACAGGGGACGCCGAGCAGTACTTC	CAWGTGDAEQYF
-	15	TRBD2	TRBJ2-1	TRBV6-4	TGTGCCAGCAGTGACGGGACTAGCGGCTACAATGAGCAGTTCTTC	CASSDGTSGYNEQFF
-	14	TRBD2	TRBJ2-7	TRBV27	TGTGCCAGCAGACCCGGGACTAGTGTCTACGAGCAGTACTTC	CASRPGTSVYEQYF
-	13	TRBD1	TRBJ1-2	TRBV7-9	TGTGCCAGCGGCGACAGGGGGGGTTATGGCTACACCTTC	CASGDRGGYGYTF
-	20	-	TRBJ2-2	TRBV4-1	TGCGCCAGCAGCCAAGGAGAGGGATTTAGCGGAGCCCCCGACACCGGGGAGCTGTTTTTT	CASSQGEGFSGAPDTGELFF
-	13	TRBD1	TRBJ1-2	TRBV28	TGTGCCAGCAGTTTCGGTCAGGGGGACGGCTACACCTTC	CASSFGQGDGYTF
-	15	-	TRBJ2-1	TRBV6-1	TGTGCCACTACTAGAAACATAGCTACATACAATGAGCAGTTCTTC	CATTRNIATYNEQFF
-	15	TRBD2	TRBJ2-5	TRBV7-9	TGTGCCAGCAGCCGATGGGCTAGCGGGCAAGAGACCCAGTACTTC	CASSRWASGQETQYF
once	15	-	TRBJ2-1	TRBV9	TGTGCCAGCAGCGTAGCAGGGAATCTCTACAATGAGCAGTTCTTC	CASSVAGNLYNEQFF
-	13	TRBD1	TRBJ1-2	TRBV19	TGTGCCAGTAGTCGGACAGGGAACTATGGCTACACCTTC	CASSRTGNYGYTF
once	14	TRBD1	TRBJ1-1	TRBV5-1	TGCGCCAGCAGCACGGGACAGGGTTATGCTGAAGCTTTCTTT	CASSTGQGYAEAFF
-	13	TRBD1	TRBJ2-4	TRBV25-1	TGTGCCAGCATAGGGACAGGGGAGGACATTCAGTACTTC	CASIGTGEDIQYF
-	15	TRBD1	TRBJ1-5	TRBV28	TGTGCCAGCAGAAACAGGGGGATCAGCAATCAGCCCCAGCATTTT	CASRNRGISNQPQHF
-	14	TRBD2	TRBJ2-7	TRBV2	TGTGCCAGTGGGGAGAGCGGGAGGCGATCCGAGCAGTACTTC	CASGESGRRSEQYF
-	11	-	TRBJ2-1	TRBV5-4	TGTGCCAGCAGCCTAAACAATGAGCAGTTCTTC	CASSLNNEQFF
-	14	-	TRBJ2-7	TRBV6-5	TGTGCCAGCAGTCGATATAACGGGACTCCCGAGCAGTACTTC	CASSRYNGTPEQYF
-	18	TRBD2	TRBJ2-1	TRBV7-7	TGTGCTAGCAGCTTATTAATGGGACTAGCGGTCTACTACAATGAGCAGTTCTTC	CASSLLMGLAVYYNEQFF
-	16	TRBD1	TRBJ2-7	TRBV7-8	TGTGCCAGCAGCTTGGCTCCGGGACAGGGTGGGTACGAGCAGTACTTC	CASSLAPGQGGYEQYF
-	16	-	TRBJ1-2	TRBV4-1	TGCGCCAGCAGCCAAGAAGCCTGGGGGGAGAACTATGGCTACACCTTC	CASSQEAWGENYGYTF
once	14	-	TRBJ2-7	TRBV10-3	TGTGCCATCAGTGAGTCGCAGTCCTCCTACGAGCAGTACTTC	CAISESQSSYEQYF
-	16	TRBD1	TRBJ2-7	TRBV28	TGTGCCAGCAGTTCAGGACAGGGGGGCGTCTCATACGAGCAGTACTTC	CASSSGQGGVSYEQYF
-	16	TRBD1	TRBJ2-6	TRBV6-5	TGTGCCAGCAGTTACGTCAGGGGGTCTGGGGCCAACGTCCTGACTTTC	CASSYVRGSGANVLTF
-	14	-	TRBJ2-3	TRBV6-1	TGTGCCAGCAGTGAAATAGAGGGTACAGATACGCAGTATTTT	CASSEIEGTDTQYF
-	15	TRBD1	TRBJ2-7	TRBV10-1	TGCGCCAGCAGTGAGGGGACAGGGGGCTCCTACGAGCAGTACTTC	CASSEGTGGSYEQYF
-	12	-	TRBJ2-7	TRBV2	TGTGCCAGCAGTGAACGGTATTACGAGCAGTACTTC	CASSERYYEQYF
-	11	-	TRBJ2-1	TRBV30	TGTGCCTGGAGTGAGTTGCGTGAGCAGTTCTTC	CAWSELREQFF
-	14	-	TRBJ1-1	TRBV6-5	TGTGCCAGCAGGCCCGGGTCGGGGATAGGTGAAGCTTTCTTT	CASRPGSGIGEAFF
-	12	-	TRBJ1-5	TRBV27	TGTGCCAGCAGTAACACAGATCAGCCCCAGCATTTT	CASSNTDQPQHF
-	13	-	TRBJ2-3	TRBV19	TGTGCCAGTAAGGCTAGCGGCACAGATACGCAGTATTTT	CASKASGTDTQYF
-	17	-	TRBJ1-3	TRBV4-1	TGCGCCAGCAGCCAAGATTTCGGCAGACTTGCTGGAAACACCATATATTTT	CASSQDFGRLAGNTIYF
few	18	TRBD2	TRBJ2-4	TRBV7-2	TGTGCCAGCAGCCTCAGCGGGACTAGCTTAACTGCCAAAAACATTCAGTACTTC	CASSLSGTSLTAKNIQYF
few	13	TRBD1	TRBJ2-7	TRBV4-3	TGCGCCAGCAGCCAAGGGACAGGGTACGAGCAGTACTTC	CASSQGTGYEQYF
-	14	-	TRBJ2-3	TRBV2	TGTGCCAGCAAAGTGGGGGGTAGCACAGATACGCAGTATTTT	CASKVGGSTDTQYF
-	19	TRBD2	TRBJ2-2	TRBV7-9	TGTGCCAGCAGCTTAGCTATCGGTCTAGCGGGAGGCAACACCGGGGAGCTGTTTTTT	CASSLAIGLAGGNTGELFF
-	18	-	TRBJ2-1	TRBV7-2	TGTGCCAGCAGCCCGGGGACAGCTCAGGGACTTCACTACAATGAGCAGTTCTTC	CASSPGTAQGLHYNEQFF
-	13	TRBD1	TRBJ1-1	TRBV6-5	TGTGCCAGCAGTCGGACAGGGGACACTGAAGCTTTCTTT	CASSRTGDTEAFF
-	16	TRBD2	TRBJ2-1	TRBV9	TGTGCCAGCAGCGTAGAAGGAGCGGGAAAGAATAATGAGCAGTTCTTC	CASSVEGAGKNNEQFF
-	16	-	TRBJ2-3	TRBV27	TGTGCCAGCAGTTTATTGACAAACTCGGGCACAGATACGCAGTATTTT	CASSLLTNSGTDTQYF
-	16	TRBD2	TRBJ2-3	TRBV19	TGTGCCAGTAGTCCATTCCGGGACTACGGATCTCATACGCAGTATTTT	CASSPFRDYGSHTQYF
-	15	TRBD2	TRBJ2-1	TRBV5-1	TGCGCCAGCAGCTCCGGGACTAGCGGATACAATGAGCAGTTCTTC	CASSSGTSGYNEQFF
-	13	-	TRBJ2-2	TRBV11-2	TGTGCCAGCAGCTTACTCGGGACCGGGGAGCTGTTTTTT	CASSLLGTGELFF